The 13 T cell receptor beta chains presented below share a single source sample, sequenced in a study of Ad26.COV2.S vaccination and SARS-CoV-2 variants. Method: immunoSEQ multiplex PCR; TCRdb's copy keeps in-frame clones and lacks some. The sample records hundreds of thousands of clones, 80% to 90% being singletons. Documented treatment: around 19 received Ad26.COV2.S at low or high dose, single or two shots; 5 received placebo; per-sample allocation not given. Day 63 following the first vaccine or placebo injection was when the samples were taken. Sequenced here: peripheral blood, sampled in a trial of Ad26.COV2.S vaccine versus placebo. The receptors come from a person between 18 and 59 years old who received the Ad26.COV2.S COVID-19 vaccine or a placebo.

V and J are TRBV11-2 and TRBJ1-3, with D perhaps TRBD1 (6 bases). Trimming stripped 7 bases from V and 4 bases from J, with 17 bases between. Germline-derived CDR1 and CDR2 are SGHAT and FQNNGV. The CDR3 is made up of 15 amino acids. The CDR3 region has the DNA TGTGCCAGCATCCTGCCAGGGGAGTCGGGAAACACCATATATTTT. It yields the protein CASILPGESGNTIYF.

This chain joins TRBV18 and TRBJ2-1; D ambiguous. This CDR3 spans 16 amino acids. The germline V gene has CDR1 KGHSH and CDR2 LQKENI. The V end was cut by 2 bases, the J end by 6 bases, with 17 bases between. The chain's CDR3 is CASSPFRGNLINEQFF. For the CDR3, the DNA is TGTGCCAGCTCACCATTCCGTGGTAATCTAATCAATGAGCAGTTCTTC.

The chain joins TRBV11-2 to TRBJ2-3; D is unclear. Germline V gives CDR1 SGHAT, CDR2 FQNNGV. V lost 0 bases and J lost 2, with 15 bases in between. The CDR3 runs to 17 residues. The CDR3 coding sequence is TGTGCCAGCAGCTTAGACCCCATTCTGAACCACACAGATACGCAGTATTTT. Translating gives CASSLDPILNHTDTQYF.

This sequence joins TRBV4-2 and TRBJ1-1, with 7 nucleotides matching TRBD1. The CDR3 extends over 16 amino acids. CDR1 is LGHNA and CDR2 is YNFKEQ in the germline V gene. J was trimmed by 1 base and V by 4 bases; bases with no gene match: 9. Here the CDR3 reads CASSPRTGDSNTEAFF. Written as DNA, the CDR3 is TGTGCCAGCAGCCCTCGGACAGGAGATTCGAACACTGAAGCTTTCTTT.

V gene TRBV5-1 combines with J gene TRBJ1-1; D ambiguous. V lost 4 bases and J 0 bases, leaving 19 bases between the germline ends. The CDR3 has 17 residues. Germline values: CDR1 SGHRS, CDR2 YFSETQ. CDR3: CASSLGGLRYLNTEAFF. CDR3 in DNA: TGCGCCAGCAGCCTAGGAGGACTCCGCTACTTGAACACTGAAGCTTTCTTT.

This clone has just one count. The V gene is TRBV18, the J gene TRBJ1-1; tentatively, D is TRBD1 (5 bases). The CDR3 consists of 16 residues. V gave up 1 base and J gave up 4 bases, with 16 bases separating them. CDR1 and CDR2 from the germline V gene are KGHSH and LQKENI. The CDR3 nucleotides are TGTGCCAGCTCACCACTTGACAGCGGTTTGGGCACTGAAGCTTTCTTT. It is translated as CASSPLDSGLGTEAFF. Full variable domain (outside the CDR3, taken from reference TRBV18 and TRBJ1-1): NAGVMQNPRHLVRRRGQEARLRCSPMKGHSHVYWYRQLPEEGLKFMVYLQKENIIDESGMPKERFSAEFPKEGPSILRIQQVVRGDSAAYFCASSPLDSGLGTEAFFGQGTRLTVV.

The chain carries TRBV7-9 and TRBJ1-2; 7 bases are shared with TRBD1. CDR3 length: 16 residues. Germline assignment: CDR1 SEHNR and CDR2 FQNEAQ (reference sequence). J was trimmed by 0 bases and V by 4 bases; bases with no gene match: 8. The CDR3 protein is CASSSGTGATNYGYTF. The CDR3 coding sequence is TGTGCCAGCAGCTCGGGTACAGGGGCGACTAACTATGGCTACACCTTC.

The V and J genes are TRBV7-8 and TRBJ2-7; D is unclear. Trimming took 2 bases from V and 5 from J, leaving 16 bases between them. CDR1 and CDR2 (germline): SGHVS, FQNEAQ. This CDR3 comprises 15 residues. The CDR3: CASSLFGAARHEQYF. In DNA form, the CDR3 reads TGTGCCAGCAGCTTATTCGGCGCCGCGCGGCACGAGCAGTACTTC.

The V and J genes are TRBV19 and TRBJ2-2; D uncertain. The length of the CDR3 is 14 residues. Trimming took off 1 base at V and 6 bases at J, with 9 bases between the two ends. CDR1 and CDR2 (germline): LNHDA, SQIVND (reference sequence). CDR3 bases: TGTGCCAGTAGTATAGTGGCCGGGTCCGGGGAGCTGTTTTTT. Protein sequence: CASSIVAGSGELFF.

This sequence joins TRBV7-2 and TRBJ1-3; D gene ambiguous. V gave up 2 bases and J gave up 1 base, with 15 bases separating them. CDR3 length: 17 amino acids. CDR1 and CDR2 (germline): SGHTA, FQGNSA. In nucleotides, the CDR3 is TGTGCCAGCAGCTTAAGACTGGTAGGACTTTCTGGAAACACCATATATTTT. This sequence encodes CASSLRLVGLSGNTIYF.

V and J are TRBV10-3 and TRBJ1-1; D gene ambiguous. V shed 5 bases and J shed 1 base, with 8 bases lying between them. CDR1 is ENHRY, CDR2 SYGVKD, per germline. The CDR3 consists of 13 residues. The CDR3 DNA reads as TGTGCCATCAGTAGGCCACCGAACACTGAAGCTTTCTTT. The encoded protein is CAISRPPNTEAFF.

The V and J genes are TRBV19 and TRBJ1-2; the D gene is possibly TRBD1 (6 bases). V lost 3 bases, J lost 2 bases, and 13 bases lay in between. This CDR3 has 15 amino acids. Germline values: CDR1 LNHDA, CDR2 SQIVND (reference sequence). This CDR3 reads CASSIGRGRNYGYTF. Written as DNA, the CDR3 is TGTGCCAGTAGTATTGGCAGGGGAAGGAACTATGGCTACACCTTC. The whole variable domain, remainder taken from reference TRBV19 and TRBJ1-2, is DGGITQSPKYLFRKEGQNVTLSCEQNLNHDAMYWYRQDPGQGLRLIYYSQIVNDFQKGDIAEGYSVSREKKESFPLTVTSAQKNPTAFYLCASSIGRGRNYGYTFGSGTRLTVV.

This clone was seen more than once but under ten times. The chain uses TRBV5-4 and TRBJ2-7; maybe TRBD1 (5 bases). Between the trimmed V and J ends, which lost 4 bases and 3 bases, there was a span of 11 bases. CDR1 and CDR2 from the germline V gene are SGHNT and YYREEE (reference sequence). The CDR3 extends over 13 amino acids. CDR3 residues: CASSQKQDYEQYF. The CDR3 DNA follows: TGTGCCAGCAGCCAAAAACAGGACTACGAGCAGTACTTC.